Reported below is one T cell receptor (beta chain). Time point noted: cycle 4 day 1 (C4D1), after less than seven weeks of nivolumab. Relapses following autologous stem cell transplantation were seen in all patients, with brentuximab vedotin exposure varying. The study recorded best responses of complete response, partial response or progressive disease. The sample originates from a study of PD-1 blockade in classical Hodgkin lymphoma. The CDR3 consists of 19 residues. Sequencing used immunoSEQ multiplex PCR; TCRdb keeps in-frame clones, though not all of them. Of roughly 50,000 clones listed, about nine tenths are singletons.

The rearrangement links TRBV21-1 to TRBJ1-4; TRBD1 is the table's D call, not checked against the DNA. TRBV21-1 is a pseudogene locus. This TCR came from a human donor with classical Hodgkin lymphoma. The sample consisted of peripheral blood mononuclear cells (PBMCs), taken before the fourth cycle of nivolumab. The CDR3 region has the DNA TGTGCCAGCAGCAGGGGAAGGGGACAGGATACTACAACTAATGAAAAACTGTTTTTT. This translates into CASSRGRGQDTTTNEKLFF.